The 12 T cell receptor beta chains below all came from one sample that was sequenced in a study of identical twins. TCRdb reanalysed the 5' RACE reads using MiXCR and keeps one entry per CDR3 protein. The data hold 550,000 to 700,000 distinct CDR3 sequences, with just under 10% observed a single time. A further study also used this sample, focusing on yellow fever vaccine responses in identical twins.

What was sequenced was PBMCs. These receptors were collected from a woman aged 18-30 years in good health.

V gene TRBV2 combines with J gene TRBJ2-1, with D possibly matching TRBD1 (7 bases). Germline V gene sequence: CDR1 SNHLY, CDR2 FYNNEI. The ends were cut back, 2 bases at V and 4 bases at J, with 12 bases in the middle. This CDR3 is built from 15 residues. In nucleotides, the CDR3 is TGTGCCAGCAGTGAACAGGGGGGAGAGTACAATGAGCAGTTCTTC. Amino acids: CASSEQGGEYNEQFF.

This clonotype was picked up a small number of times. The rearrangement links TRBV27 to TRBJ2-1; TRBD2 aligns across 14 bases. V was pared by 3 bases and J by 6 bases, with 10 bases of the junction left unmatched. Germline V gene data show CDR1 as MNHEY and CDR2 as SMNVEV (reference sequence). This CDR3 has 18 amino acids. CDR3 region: CASSFRTSGGMGSNEQFF. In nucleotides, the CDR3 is TGTGCCAGCAGTTTTCGGACTAGCGGGGGGATGGGGAGCAATGAGCAGTTCTTC.

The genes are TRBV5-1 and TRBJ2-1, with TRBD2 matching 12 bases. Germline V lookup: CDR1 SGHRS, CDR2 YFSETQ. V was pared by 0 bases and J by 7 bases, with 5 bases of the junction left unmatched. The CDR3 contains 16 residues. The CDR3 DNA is TGCGCCAGCAGCTTGGGACTAGCGGGAGTTGGGAATGAGCAGTTCTTC. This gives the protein CASSLGLAGVGNEQFF.

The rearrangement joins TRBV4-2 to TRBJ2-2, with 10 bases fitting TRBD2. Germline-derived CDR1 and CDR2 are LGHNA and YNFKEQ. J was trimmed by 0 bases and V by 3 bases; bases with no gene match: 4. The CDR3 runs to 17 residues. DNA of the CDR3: TGTGCCAGCAGCCAGGCCACTAGCGGGGCGAACACCGGGGAGCTGTTTTTT. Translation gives CASSQATSGANTGELFF.

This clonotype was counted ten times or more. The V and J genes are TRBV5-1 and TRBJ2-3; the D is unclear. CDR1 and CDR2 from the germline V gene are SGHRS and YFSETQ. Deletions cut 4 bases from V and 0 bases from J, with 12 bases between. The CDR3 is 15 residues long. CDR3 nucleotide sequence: TGCGCCAGCAGCGCAGGAGTCTCTAGCACAGATACGCAGTATTTT. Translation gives CASSAGVSSTDTQYF.

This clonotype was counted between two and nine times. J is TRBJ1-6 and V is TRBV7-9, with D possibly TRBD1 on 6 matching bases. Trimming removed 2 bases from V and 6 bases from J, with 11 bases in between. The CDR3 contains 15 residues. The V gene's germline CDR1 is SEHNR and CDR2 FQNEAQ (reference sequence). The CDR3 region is CASSLLTGANSPLHF. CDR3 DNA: TGTGCCAGCAGCTTATTGACAGGCGCTAATTCACCCCTCCACTTT.

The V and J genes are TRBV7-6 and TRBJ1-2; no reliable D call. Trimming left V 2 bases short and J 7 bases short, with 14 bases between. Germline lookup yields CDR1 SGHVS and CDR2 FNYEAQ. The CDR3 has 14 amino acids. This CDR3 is CASSLQNIPGGYTF. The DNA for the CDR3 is TGTGCCAGCAGCTTACAAAATATCCCCGGTGGCTACACCTTC.

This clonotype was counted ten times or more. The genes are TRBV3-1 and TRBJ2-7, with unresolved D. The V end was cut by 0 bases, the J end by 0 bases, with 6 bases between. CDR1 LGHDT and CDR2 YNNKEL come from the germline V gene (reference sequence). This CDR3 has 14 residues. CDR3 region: CASSQDLRSYEQYF. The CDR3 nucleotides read TGTGCCAGCAGCCAAGATCTTCGCTCCTACGAGCAGTACTTC.

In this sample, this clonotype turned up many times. The DNA of the CDR3 is TGCAGTGCTAGGCAGGAACCCAATTCACCCCTCCACTTT. Translation gives CSARQEPNSPLHF. The chain couples TRBV20-1 to TRBJ1-6; D gene ambiguous. Germline CDR1 DFQATT, CDR2 SNEGSKA (reference sequence). The CDR3 spans 13 residues. V was shortened by 3 bases and J by 7 bases, with 10 bases between the two germline ends.

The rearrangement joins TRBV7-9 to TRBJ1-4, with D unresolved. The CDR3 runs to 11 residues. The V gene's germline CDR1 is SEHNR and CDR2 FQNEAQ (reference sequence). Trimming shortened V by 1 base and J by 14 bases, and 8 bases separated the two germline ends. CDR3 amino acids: CASSLVGRLFF. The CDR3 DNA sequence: TGTGCCAGCAGCTTAGTTGGTCGCCTGTTTTTT.

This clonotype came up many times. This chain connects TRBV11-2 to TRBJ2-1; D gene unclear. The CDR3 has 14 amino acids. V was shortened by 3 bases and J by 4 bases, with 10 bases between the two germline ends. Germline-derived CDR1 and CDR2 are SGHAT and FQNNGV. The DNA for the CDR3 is TGTGCCAGCAGCTTTGGGCTAGAATACAATGAGCAGTTCTTC. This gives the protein CASSFGLEYNEQFF.

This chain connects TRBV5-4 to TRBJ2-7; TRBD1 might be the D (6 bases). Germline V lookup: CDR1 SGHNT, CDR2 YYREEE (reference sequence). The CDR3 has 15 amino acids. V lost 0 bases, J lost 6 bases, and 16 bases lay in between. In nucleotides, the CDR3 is TGTGCCAGCAGCTTGGTGCAGGGGTCTGTGGGCGAGCAGTACTTC. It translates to CASSLVQGSVGEQYF.